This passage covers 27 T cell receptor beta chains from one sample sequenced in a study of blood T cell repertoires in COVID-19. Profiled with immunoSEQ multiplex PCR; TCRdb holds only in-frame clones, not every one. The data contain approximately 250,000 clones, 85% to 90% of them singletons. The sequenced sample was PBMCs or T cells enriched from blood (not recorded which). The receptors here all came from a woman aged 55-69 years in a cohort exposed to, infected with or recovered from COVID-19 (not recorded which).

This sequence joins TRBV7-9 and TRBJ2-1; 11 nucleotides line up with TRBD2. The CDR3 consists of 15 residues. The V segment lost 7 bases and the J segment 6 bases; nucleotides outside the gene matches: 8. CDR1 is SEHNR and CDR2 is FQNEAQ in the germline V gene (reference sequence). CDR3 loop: CASTSGTSGTNEQFF. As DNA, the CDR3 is TGTGCCAGCACCAGCGGGACTAGCGGCACCAATGAGCAGTTCTTC.

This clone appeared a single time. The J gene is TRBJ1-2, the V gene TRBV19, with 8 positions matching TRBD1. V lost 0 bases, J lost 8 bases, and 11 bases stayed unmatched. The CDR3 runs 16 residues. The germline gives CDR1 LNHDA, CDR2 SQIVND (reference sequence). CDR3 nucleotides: TGTGCCAGTAGTATAGACGCCGGGACAGGCCTTAGAGGCTACACCTTC. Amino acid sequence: CASSIDAGTGLRGYTF.

The DNA of the CDR3 is TGTGCCAGCAGCTTAGCGGAGTTTGCTGCCCAGCATTTT. Amino acid sequence: CASSLAEFAAQHF. This sequence joins TRBV7-2 and TRBJ1-5; D call uncertain. Germline-derived CDR1 and CDR2 are SGHTA and FQGNSA. This CDR3 is built from 13 residues. The V gene lost 0 bases and the J gene lost 11 bases, with 11 bases spanning the gap.

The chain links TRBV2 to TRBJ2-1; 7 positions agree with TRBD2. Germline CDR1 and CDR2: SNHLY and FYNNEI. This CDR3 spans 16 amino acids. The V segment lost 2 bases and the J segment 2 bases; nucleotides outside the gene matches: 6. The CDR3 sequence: CASSEFPSGAYNEQFF. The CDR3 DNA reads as TGTGCCAGCAGTGAATTTCCTAGCGGTGCCTACAATGAGCAGTTCTTC.

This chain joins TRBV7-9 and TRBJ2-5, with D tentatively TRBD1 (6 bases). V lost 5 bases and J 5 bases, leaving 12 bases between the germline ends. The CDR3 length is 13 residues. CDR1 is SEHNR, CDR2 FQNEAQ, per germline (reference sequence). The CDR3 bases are TGTGCCAGCAGCCCACAGGGCGCCGAGACCCAGTACTTC. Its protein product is CASSPQGAETQYF.

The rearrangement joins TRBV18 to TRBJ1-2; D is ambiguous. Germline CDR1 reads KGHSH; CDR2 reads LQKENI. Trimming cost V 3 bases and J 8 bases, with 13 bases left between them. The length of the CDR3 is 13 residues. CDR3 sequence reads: CASSPNREVGYTF. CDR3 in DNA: TGTGCCAGCTCACCCAACAGAGAAGTCGGCTACACCTTC.

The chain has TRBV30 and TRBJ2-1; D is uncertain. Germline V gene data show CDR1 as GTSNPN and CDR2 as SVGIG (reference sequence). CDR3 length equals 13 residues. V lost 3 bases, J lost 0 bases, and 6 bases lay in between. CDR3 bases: TGTGCCTGGAGAGCGAGCTCCTACAATGAGCAGTTCTTC. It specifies CAWRASSYNEQFF.

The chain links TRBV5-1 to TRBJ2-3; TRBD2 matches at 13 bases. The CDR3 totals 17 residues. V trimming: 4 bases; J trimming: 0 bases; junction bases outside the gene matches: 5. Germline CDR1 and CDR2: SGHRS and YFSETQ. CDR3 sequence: CASSLRLAGGSTDTQYF. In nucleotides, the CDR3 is TGCGCCAGCAGCCTGCGACTAGCGGGGGGTAGCACAGATACGCAGTATTTT.

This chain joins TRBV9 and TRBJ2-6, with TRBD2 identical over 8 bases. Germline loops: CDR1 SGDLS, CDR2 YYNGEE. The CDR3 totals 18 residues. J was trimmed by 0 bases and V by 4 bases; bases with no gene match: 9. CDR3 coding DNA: TGTGCCAGCAGCCCACGGACTAGCCGAAACTCTGGGGCCAACGTCCTGACTTTC. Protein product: CASSPRTSRNSGANVLTF.

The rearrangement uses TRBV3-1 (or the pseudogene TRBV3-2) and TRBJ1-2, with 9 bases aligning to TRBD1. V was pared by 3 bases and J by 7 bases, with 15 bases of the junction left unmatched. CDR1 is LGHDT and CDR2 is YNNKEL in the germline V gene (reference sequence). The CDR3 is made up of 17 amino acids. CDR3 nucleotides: TGTGCCAGCAGCCATTCCGTGATCTGGACAGGGGATGGTGGCTACACCTTC. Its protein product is CASSHSVIWTGDGGYTF.

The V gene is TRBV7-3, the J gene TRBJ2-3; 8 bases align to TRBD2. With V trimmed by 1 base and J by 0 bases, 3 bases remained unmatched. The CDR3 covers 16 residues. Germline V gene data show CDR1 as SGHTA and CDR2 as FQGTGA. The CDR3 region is CASSLNQRGSTDTQYF. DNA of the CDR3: TGTGCCAGCAGCTTAAACCAGCGGGGGAGCACAGATACGCAGTATTTT. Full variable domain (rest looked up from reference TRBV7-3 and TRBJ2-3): GAGVSQTPSNKVTEKGKYVELRCDPISGHTALYWYRQSLGQGPEFLIYFQGTGAADDSGLPNDRFFAVRPEGSVSTLKIQRTERGDSAVYLCASSLNQRGSTDTQYFGPGTRLTVL.

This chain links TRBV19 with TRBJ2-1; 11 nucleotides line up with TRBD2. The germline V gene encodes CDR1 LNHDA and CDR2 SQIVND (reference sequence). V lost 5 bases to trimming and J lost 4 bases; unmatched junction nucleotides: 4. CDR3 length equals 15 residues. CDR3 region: CASSEGTSGYNEQFF. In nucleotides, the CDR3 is TGTGCCAGTAGTGAGGGGACTAGCGGATACAATGAGCAGTTCTTC. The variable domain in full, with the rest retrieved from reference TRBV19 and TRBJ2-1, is DGGITQSPKYLFRKEGQNVTLSCEQNLNHDAMYWYRQDPGQGLRLIYYSQIVNDFQKGDIAEGYSVSREKKESFPLTVTSAQKNPTAFYLCASSEGTSGYNEQFFGPGTRLTVL.

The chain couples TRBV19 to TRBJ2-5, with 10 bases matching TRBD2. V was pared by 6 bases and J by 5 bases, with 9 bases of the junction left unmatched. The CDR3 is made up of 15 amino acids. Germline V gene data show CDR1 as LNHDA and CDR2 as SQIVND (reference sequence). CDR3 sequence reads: CASSGPGLASETQYF. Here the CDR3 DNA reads TGTGCCAGTAGCGGTCCGGGACTAGCGTCGGAGACCCAGTACTTC. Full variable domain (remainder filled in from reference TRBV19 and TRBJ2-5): DGGITQSPKYLFRKEGQNVTLSCEQNLNHDAMYWYRQDPGQGLRLIYYSQIVNDFQKGDIAEGYSVSREKKESFPLTVTSAQKNPTAFYLCASSGPGLASETQYFGPGTRLLVL.

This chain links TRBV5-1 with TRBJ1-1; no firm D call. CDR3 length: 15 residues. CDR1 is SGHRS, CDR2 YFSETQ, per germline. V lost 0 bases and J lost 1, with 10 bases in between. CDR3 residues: CASSLAQLGNTEAFF. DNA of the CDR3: TGCGCCAGCAGCTTGGCACAGTTGGGGAACACTGAAGCTTTCTTT.

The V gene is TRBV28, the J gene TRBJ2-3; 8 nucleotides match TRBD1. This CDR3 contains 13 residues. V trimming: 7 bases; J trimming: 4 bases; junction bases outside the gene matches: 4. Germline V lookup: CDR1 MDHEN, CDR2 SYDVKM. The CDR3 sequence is CASKQGVSDTQYF. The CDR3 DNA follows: TGTGCCAGCAAACAGGGGGTCTCAGATACGCAGTATTTT.

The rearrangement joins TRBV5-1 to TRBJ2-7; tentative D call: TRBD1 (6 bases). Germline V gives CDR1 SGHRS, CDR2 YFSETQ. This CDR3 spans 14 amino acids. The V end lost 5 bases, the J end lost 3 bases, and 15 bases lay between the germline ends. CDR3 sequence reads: CASRKQGDFYEQYF. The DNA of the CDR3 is TGCGCCAGCAGAAAACAGGGAGATTTCTACGAGCAGTACTTC. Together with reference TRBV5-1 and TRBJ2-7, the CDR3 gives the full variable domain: KAGVTQTPRYLIKTRGQQVTLSCSPISGHRSVSWYQQTPGQGLQFLFEYFSETQRNKGNFPGRFSGRQFSNSRSEMNVSTLELGDSALYLCASRKQGDFYEQYFGPGTRLTVT.

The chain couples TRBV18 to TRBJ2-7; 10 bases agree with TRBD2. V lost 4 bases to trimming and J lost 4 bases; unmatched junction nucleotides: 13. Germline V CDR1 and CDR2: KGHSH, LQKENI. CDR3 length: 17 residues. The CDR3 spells CASSLTLTGTSEYEQYF. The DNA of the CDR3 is TGTGCCAGCTCACTCACCCTCACCGGGACTAGCGAATACGAGCAGTACTTC.

The CDR3 is CASSPDRGFREQYF. The DNA for the CDR3 is TGTGCCAGCAGCCCCGACAGGGGATTCCGCGAGCAGTACTTC. The chain links TRBV5-4 to TRBJ2-7; 8 nucleotides agree with TRBD1. The germline V gene has CDR1 SGHNT and CDR2 YYREEE (reference sequence). This CDR3 has 14 amino acids. The junction had 9 bases not matched to a gene; V was cut back by 4 bases and J by 6 bases.

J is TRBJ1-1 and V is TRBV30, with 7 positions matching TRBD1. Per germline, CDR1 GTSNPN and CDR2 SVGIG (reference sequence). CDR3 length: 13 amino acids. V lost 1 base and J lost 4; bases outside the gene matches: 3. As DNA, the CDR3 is TGTGCCTGGAGTGGACAGGGAATCACTGAAGCTTTCTTT. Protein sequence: CAWSGQGITEAFF.

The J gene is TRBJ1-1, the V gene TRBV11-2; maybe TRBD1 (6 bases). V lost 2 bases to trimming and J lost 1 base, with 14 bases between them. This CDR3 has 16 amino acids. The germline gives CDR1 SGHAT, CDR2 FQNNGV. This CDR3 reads CASSLNPSQGNTEAFF. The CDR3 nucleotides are TGTGCCAGCAGCTTAAATCCCTCACAGGGGAACACTGAAGCTTTCTTT.

CDR3 sequence reads: CASSSSVPGELFF. In DNA, the CDR3 is TGTGCCAGCAGCTCTAGCGTGCCCGGGGAGCTGTTTTTT. The chain has TRBV12-3 or TRBV12-4 and TRBJ2-2; TRBD2 is a possible D gene (6 bases). This CDR3 is 13 amino acids long. V shed 6 bases and J shed 6 bases, with 11 bases lying between them.

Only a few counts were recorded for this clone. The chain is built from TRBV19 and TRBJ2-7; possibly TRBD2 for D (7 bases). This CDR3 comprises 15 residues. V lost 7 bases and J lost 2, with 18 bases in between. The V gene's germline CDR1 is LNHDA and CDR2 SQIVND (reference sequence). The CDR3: CASTSGRGGPYEQYF. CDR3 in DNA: TGTGCCAGTACCAGCGGTAGGGGGGGCCCCTACGAGCAGTACTTC.

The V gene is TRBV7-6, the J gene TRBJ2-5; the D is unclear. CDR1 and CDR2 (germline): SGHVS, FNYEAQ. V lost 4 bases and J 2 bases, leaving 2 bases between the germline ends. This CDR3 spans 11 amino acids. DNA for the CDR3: TGTGCCAGCAGCTCACAAGAGACCCAGTACTTC. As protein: CASSSQETQYF.

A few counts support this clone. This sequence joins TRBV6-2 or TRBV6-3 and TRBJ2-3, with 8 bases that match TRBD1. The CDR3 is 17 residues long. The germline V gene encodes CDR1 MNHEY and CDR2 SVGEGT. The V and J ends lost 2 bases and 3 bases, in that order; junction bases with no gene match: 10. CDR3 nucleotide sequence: TGTGCCAGCAGTTACGCTAACTCCGGGACAGGTACAGATACGCAGTATTTT. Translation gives CASSYANSGTGTDTQYF.

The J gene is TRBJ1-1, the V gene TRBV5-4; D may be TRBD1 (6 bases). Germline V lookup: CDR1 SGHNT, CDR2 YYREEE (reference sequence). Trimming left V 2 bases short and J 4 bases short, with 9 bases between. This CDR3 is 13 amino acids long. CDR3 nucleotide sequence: TGTGCCAGCAGCTTCTACAGGGCCACTGAAGCTTTCTTT. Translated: CASSFYRATEAFF.

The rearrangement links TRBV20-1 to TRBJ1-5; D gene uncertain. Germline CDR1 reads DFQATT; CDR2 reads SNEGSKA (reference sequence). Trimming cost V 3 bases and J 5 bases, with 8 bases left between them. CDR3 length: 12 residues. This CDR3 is CSASPGDQPQHF. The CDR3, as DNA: TGCAGTGCTAGTCCGGGTGATCAGCCCCAGCATTTT.

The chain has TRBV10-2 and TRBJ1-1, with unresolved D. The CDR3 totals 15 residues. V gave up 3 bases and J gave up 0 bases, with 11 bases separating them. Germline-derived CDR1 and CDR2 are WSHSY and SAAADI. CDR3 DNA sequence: TGCGCCAGCAGTGACTATACTCTCATGAACACTGAAGCTTTCTTT. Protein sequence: CASSDYTLMNTEAFF.